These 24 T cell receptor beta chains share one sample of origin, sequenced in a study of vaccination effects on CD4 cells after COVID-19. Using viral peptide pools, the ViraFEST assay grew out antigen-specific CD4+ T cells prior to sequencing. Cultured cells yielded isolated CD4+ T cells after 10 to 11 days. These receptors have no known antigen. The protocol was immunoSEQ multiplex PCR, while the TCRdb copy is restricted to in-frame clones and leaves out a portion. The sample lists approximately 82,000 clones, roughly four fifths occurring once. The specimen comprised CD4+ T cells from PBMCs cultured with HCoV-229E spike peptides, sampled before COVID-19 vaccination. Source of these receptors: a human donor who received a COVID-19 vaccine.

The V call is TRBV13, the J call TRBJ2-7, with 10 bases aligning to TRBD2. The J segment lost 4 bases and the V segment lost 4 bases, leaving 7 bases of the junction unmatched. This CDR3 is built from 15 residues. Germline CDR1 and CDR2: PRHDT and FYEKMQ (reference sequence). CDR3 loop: CASSWRLAGLYEQYV. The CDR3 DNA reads TGTGCCAGCAGCTGGCGACTAGCGGGCCTTTACGAGCAGTACGTC.

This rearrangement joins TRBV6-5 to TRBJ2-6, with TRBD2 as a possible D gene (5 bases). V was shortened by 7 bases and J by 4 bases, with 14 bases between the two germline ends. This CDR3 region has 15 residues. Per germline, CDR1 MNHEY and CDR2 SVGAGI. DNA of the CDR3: TGTGCCAGCAAAAAGCGGTATTCCGGGGCCAACGTCCTGACTTTC. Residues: CASKKRYSGANVLTF.

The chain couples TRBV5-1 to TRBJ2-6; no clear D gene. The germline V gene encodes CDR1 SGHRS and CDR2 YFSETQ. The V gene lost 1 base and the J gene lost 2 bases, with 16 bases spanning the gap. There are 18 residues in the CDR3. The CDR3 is CASSLKVIRATGANVLTF. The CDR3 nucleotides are TGCGCCAGCAGCTTGAAGGTCATTAGGGCAACTGGGGCCAACGTCCTGACTTTC.

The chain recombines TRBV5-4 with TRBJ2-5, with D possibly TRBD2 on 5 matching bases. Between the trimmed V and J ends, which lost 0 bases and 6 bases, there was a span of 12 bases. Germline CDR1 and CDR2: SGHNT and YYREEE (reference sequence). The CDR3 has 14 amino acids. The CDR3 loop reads CASSLAGSRQTQYF. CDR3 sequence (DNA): TGTGCCAGCAGCTTGGCTGGGAGCAGGCAGACCCAGTACTTC.

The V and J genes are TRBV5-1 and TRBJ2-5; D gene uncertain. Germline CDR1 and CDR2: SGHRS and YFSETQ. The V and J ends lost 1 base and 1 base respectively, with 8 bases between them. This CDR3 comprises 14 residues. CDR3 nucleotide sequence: TGCGCCAGCAGCTTGCGGTCAGTCCAAGAGACCCAGTACTTC. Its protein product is CASSLRSVQETQYF.

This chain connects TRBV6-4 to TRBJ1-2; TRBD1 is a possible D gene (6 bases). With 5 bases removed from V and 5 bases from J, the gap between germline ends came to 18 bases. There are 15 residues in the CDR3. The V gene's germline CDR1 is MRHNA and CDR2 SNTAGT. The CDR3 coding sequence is TGTGCCAGCAGTCTTCCGGGACAAGATTTGTATGGCTACACCTTC. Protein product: CASSLPGQDLYGYTF.

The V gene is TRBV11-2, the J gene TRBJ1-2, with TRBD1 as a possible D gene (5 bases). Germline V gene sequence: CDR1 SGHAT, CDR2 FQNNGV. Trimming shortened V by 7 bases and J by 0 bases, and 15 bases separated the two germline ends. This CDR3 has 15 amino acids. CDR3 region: CASTSPPTANYGYTF. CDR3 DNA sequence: TGTGCCAGCACCTCACCCCCGACAGCTAACTATGGCTACACCTTC.

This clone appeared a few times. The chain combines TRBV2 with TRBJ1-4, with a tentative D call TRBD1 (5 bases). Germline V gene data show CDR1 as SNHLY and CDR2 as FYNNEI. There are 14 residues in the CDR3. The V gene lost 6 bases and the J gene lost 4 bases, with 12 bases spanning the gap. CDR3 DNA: TGTGCCAGCAGAATAGGGACCAGTAATGAAAAACTGTTTTTT. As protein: CASRIGTSNEKLFF.

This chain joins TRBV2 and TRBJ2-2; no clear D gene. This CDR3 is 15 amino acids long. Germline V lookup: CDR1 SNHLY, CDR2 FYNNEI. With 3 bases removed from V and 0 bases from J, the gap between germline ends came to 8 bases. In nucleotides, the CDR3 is TGTGCCAGCAGTGAGGAGAGAGCGAACACCGGGGAGCTGTTTTTT. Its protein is CASSEERANTGELFF.

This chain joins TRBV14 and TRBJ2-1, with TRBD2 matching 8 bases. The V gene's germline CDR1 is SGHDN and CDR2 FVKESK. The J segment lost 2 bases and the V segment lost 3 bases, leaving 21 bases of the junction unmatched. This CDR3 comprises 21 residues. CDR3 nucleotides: TGTGCCAGCAGCCACCCTCCGGGAGGGGCCGCGGGGGGTTATACCTACAATGAGCAGTTCTTC. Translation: CASSHPPGGAAGGYTYNEQFF.

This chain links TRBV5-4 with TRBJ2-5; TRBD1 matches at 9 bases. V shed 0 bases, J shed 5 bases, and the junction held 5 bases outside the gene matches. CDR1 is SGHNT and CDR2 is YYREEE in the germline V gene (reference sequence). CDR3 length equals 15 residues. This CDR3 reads CASSLAGQGSETQYF. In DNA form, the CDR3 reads TGTGCCAGCAGCTTGGCTGGACAGGGGTCGGAGACCCAGTACTTC.

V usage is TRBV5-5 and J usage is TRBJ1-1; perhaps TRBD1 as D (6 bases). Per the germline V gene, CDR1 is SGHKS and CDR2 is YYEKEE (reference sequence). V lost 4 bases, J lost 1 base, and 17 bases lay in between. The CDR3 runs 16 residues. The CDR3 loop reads CASSPDMTGSNTEAFF. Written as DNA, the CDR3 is TGTGCCAGCAGCCCAGACATGACAGGTTCGAACACTGAAGCTTTCTTT. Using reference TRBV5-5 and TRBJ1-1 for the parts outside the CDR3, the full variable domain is DAGVTQSPTHLIKTRGQQVTLRCSPISGHKSVSWYQQVLGQGPQFIFQYYEKEERGRGNFPDRFSARQFPNYSSELNVNALLLGDSALYLCASSPDMTGSNTEAFFGQGTRLTVV.

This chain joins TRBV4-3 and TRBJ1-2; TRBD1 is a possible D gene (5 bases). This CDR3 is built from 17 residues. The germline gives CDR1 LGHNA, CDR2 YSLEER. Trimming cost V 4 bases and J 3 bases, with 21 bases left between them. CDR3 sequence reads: CASSPLGPLETHYGYTF. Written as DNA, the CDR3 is TGCGCCAGCAGCCCCTTGGGACCTCTTGAGACTCACTATGGCTACACCTTC.

CDR3 sequence reads: CASSLDGSPSYNEQFF. Written as DNA, the CDR3 is TGTGCCAGCAGCTTAGATGGGTCCCCCTCCTACAATGAGCAGTTCTTC. This rearrangement joins TRBV5-8 to TRBJ2-1; D remains unclear. The CDR3 runs 16 residues. Germline-derived CDR1 and CDR2 are SGHTS and YDEGEE. V dropped 2 bases and J dropped 0 bases, with 12 bases sitting between them. Together with reference TRBV5-8 and TRBJ2-1, the CDR3 gives the full variable domain: EAGVTQSPTHLIKTRGQQATLRCSPISGHTSVYWYQQALGLGLQFLLWYDEGEERNRGNFPPRFSGRQFPNYSSELNVNALELEDSALYLCASSLDGSPSYNEQFFGPGTRLTVL.

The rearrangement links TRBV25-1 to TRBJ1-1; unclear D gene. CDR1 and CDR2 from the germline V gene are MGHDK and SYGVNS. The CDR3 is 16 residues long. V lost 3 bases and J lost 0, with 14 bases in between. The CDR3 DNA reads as TGTGCCAGCAGTGACCCAAGGGTTGGGATGAACACTGAAGCTTTCTTT. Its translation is CASSDPRVGMNTEAFF.

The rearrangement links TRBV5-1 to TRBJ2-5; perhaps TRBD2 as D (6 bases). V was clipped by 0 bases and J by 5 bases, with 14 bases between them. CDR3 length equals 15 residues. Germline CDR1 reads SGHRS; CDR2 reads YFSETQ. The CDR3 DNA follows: TGCGCCAGCAGCTTGGGGGACGGGGGAGACGAGACCCAGTACTTC. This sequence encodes CASSLGDGGDETQYF.

The CDR3 DNA follows: TGTGCCAGCAGCTTGGGATTTGAACGTGAAGCTTTCTTT. Amino acids: CASSLGFEREAFF. This rearrangement joins TRBV7-2 to TRBJ1-1, with D unclear. V lost 3 bases and J 7 bases, leaving 12 bases between the germline ends. Germline CDR1 SGHTA, CDR2 FQGNSA. This CDR3 has 13 amino acids.

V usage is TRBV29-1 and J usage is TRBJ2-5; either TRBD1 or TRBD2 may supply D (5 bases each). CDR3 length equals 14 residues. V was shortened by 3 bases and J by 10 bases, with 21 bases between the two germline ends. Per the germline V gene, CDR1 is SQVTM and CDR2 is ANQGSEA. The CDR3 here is CSVDRDGQGKDQYF. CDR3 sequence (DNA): TGCAGCGTTGATAGGGACGGACAAGGGAAGGACCAGTACTTC.

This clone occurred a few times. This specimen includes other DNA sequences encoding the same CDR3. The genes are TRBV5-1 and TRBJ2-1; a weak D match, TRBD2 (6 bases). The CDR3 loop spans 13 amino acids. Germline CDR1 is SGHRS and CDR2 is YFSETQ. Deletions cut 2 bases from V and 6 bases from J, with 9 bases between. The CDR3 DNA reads TGCGCCAGCAGCTTAGAGGGAGGCAATGAGCAGTTCTTC. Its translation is CASSLEGGNEQFF.

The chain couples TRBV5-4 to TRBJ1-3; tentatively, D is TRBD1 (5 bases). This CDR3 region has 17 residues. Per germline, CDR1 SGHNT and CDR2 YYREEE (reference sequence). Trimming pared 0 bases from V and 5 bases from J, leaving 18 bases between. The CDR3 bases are TGTGCCAGCAGCTTGGAGAGTGGGCAGGGAAATCGAAACACCATATATTTT. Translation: CASSLESGQGNRNTIYF.

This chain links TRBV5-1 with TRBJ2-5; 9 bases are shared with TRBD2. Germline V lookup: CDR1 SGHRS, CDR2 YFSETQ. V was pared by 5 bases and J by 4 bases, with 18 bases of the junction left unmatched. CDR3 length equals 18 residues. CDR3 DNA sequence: TGCGCCAGCAGGCCAGCCTCGTTAGCGGGGGTAGGGATAGAGACCCAGTACTTC. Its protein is CASRPASLAGVGIETQYF.

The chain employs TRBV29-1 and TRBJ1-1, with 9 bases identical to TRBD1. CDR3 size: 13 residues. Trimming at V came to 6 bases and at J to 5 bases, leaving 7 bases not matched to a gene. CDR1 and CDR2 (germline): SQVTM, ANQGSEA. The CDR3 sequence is CSVTTGGGTEAFF. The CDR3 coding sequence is TGCAGCGTGACCACAGGGGGCGGAACTGAAGCTTTCTTT. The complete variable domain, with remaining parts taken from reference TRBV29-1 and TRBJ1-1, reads SAVISQKPSRDICQRGTSLTIQCQVDSQVTMMFWYRQQPGQSLTLIATANQGSEATYESGFVIDKFPISRPNLTFSTLTVSNMSPEDSSIYLCSVTTGGGTEAFFGQGTRLTVV.

CDR3 loop: CAWSEQESTDTQYF. In nucleotides, the CDR3 is TGTGCCTGGAGCGAGCAGGAGAGCACAGATACGCAGTATTTT. The V and J genes are TRBV30 and TRBJ2-3; D ambiguous. V was shortened by 3 bases and J by 0 bases, with 10 bases between the two germline ends. This CDR3 contains 14 residues. Germline CDR1 GTSNPN, CDR2 SVGIG (reference sequence). The full variable domain, completed using reference TRBV30 and TRBJ2-3, is SQTIHQWPATLVQPVGSPLSLECTVEGTSNPNLYWYRQAAGRGLQLLFYSVGIGQISSEVPQNLSASRPQDRQFILSSKKLLLSDSGFYLCAWSEQESTDTQYFGPGTRLTVL.

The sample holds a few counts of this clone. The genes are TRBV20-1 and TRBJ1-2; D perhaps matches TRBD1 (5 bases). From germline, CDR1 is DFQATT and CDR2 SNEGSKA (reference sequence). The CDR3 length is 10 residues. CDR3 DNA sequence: TGCGGGACTTTTAACTATGGCTACACCTTC. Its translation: CGTFNYGYTF.